The entry that follows covers one T cell receptor beta chain sequence. Its antigen is not identified. Template switching supplied a universal primer site; unique molecular identifiers were carried on the cDNA. Each CDR3 protein gets one entry after TCRdb re-called the 5' RACE reads with MiXCR. The repertoire has roughly 1.6 million distinct CDR3 sequences, less than 35% of them found once; the top ten carry 0.25% to 0.3%. Germline CDR1 SGDLS, CDR2 YYNGEE. V lost 0 bases and J 11 bases, leaving 11 bases between the germline ends. The CDR3 runs 12 residues. The source of the sample is a study of identical twins. General study findings and limits: With abundant cord blood beta clonotypes, insertions were fewer; memory repertoires showed no such pattern.

V is TRBV9 and J is TRBJ2-5; D unclear. The clonotype comes from a newborn girl in good health. Specimen: cord blood. CDR3: CASSVGANEQYF. Written as DNA, the CDR3 is TGTGCCAGCAGCGTAGGTGCCAATGAGCAGTACTTC.